The table lists the clone carrying this T cell receptor (beta chain) with a count of one. TEMRA cells were FACS-enriched, and CD8+ and CD4+ T cells were isolated negatively. This sample is drawn from a study of CD8 T cells in Susac syndrome. Study details: The Susac syndrome patients that were sequenced included about 6 with active disease and under ten in remission.

It was with random hexamers that about 0.45 to 1 ug RNA was reverse transcribed. Amplification of TCR beta CDR3 across 54 Vbeta and 13 Jbeta was performed with immunoSEQ multiplex PCR. In TCRdb, the immunoSEQ multiplex PCR reads were re-called with MiXCR into one record per CDR3 protein. Counted here are about 120,000 distinct CDR3 sequences, 85% to 95% occurring once; the ten biggest clones make up around 0.27%. Trimming shortened V by 1 base and J by 9 bases, and 7 bases separated the two germline ends. The germline gives CDR1 LNHDA, CDR2 SQIVND (reference sequence). The CDR3 runs to 12 residues. The chain joins TRBV19 to TRBJ2-1, with D possibly matching TRBD1 (5 bases). Material for sequencing was CD8+ T cells from PBMCs. The receptor comes from a human donor with Susac syndrome. The CDR3 protein is CASSIGGGEQFF. CDR3 DNA: TGTGCCAGTAGTATAGGGGGCGGTGAGCAGTTCTTC. The full variable domain, its missing parts supplied by reference TRBV19 and TRBJ2-1, is DGGITQSPKYLFRKEGQNVTLSCEQNLNHDAMYWYRQDPGQGLRLIYYSQIVNDFQKGDIAEGYSVSREKKESFPLTVTSAQKNPTAFYLCASSIGGGEQFFGPGTRLTVL.